One and the same sample provided the 25 T cell receptor beta chains below, sequenced in a study of T cells in Graves' hyperthyroidism and ophthalmopathy. Authors of the study amplified TCR beta CDR3 regions from RNA transcripts. HTBI primers drove first-round RT-PCR of the TCR CDR3. TCRdb fed the multiplex PCR reads into MiXCR, producing one record per CDR3 protein. Among around 250,000 distinct CDR3 sequences listed, roughly 14% were seen once. Material for sequencing was blood. The receptors come from a woman aged 40 to 55 with Graves' hyperthyroidism that later progressed to Graves' ophthalmopathy.

Points on this clonotype: One base away lies a much larger clone, so this may be a sequencing read error. J is TRBJ1-1 and V is TRBV30; D remains unclear. Germline CDR1 and CDR2: GTSNPN and SVGIG (reference sequence). There are 11 residues in the CDR3. V was pared by 0 bases and J by 8 bases, with 7 bases between. Here the CDR3 DNA reads TGTGCCTGGAGTGTAACCAAGGAAGCTTTCTTT. Its translation: CAWSVTKEAFF.

For this clonotype: One base away lies a much larger clone, so this may be a sequencing read error. The chain recombines TRBV19 with TRBJ2-2; 14 bases are a match to TRBD2. The junction had 7 bases not matched to a gene; V was cut back by 4 bases and J by 3 bases. This CDR3 has 18 amino acids. The germline gives CDR1 LNHDA, CDR2 SQIVND (reference sequence). This CDR3 reads CASSTPGLAGVDTGELFF. CDR3 nucleotide sequence: TGTGCCAGTAGTACCCCGGGACTAGCGGGAGTCGACACCGGGGAGCTGTTTTTT.

The CDR3 coding sequence is TGTGCCTGGAGTCCGTGGCGGCATGAAAAACTGTTTTTT. It specifies CAWSPWRHEKLFF. The chain carries TRBV30 and TRBJ1-4; D is undetermined. The V end was cut by 2 bases, the J end by 6 bases, with 10 bases between. Germline lookup yields CDR1 GTSNPN and CDR2 SVGIG (reference sequence). The CDR3 covers 13 residues.

This clonotype was detected many times. This chain uses TRBV29-1 with TRBJ1-1; D perhaps matches TRBD1 (6 bases). The germline V and J ends were trimmed by 3 bases and 3 bases, with 14 bases remaining between them. CDR3 length equals 14 residues. CDR1 SQVTM and CDR2 ANQGSEA come from the germline V gene. CDR3 residues: CSVDPLQGDTEAFF. The CDR3 nucleotides read TGCAGCGTTGATCCTCTACAGGGAGACACTGAAGCTTTCTTT.

The chain has TRBV12-3 or TRBV12-4 and TRBJ2-1; TRBD2 matches 16 bases. The CDR3 consists of 22 residues. V lost 4 bases to trimming and J lost 1 base; unmatched junction nucleotides: 16. The CDR3 is CASSSGGVQGLAGGPSYNEQFF. The CDR3 DNA reads TGTGCCAGCAGTTCCGGAGGGGTCCAGGGACTAGCGGGAGGGCCGTCCTACAATGAGCAGTTCTTC.

The chain links TRBV19 to TRBJ2-1, with D possibly matching TRBD2 (6 bases). The germline V gene has CDR1 LNHDA and CDR2 SQIVND (reference sequence). The CDR3 spans 13 residues. With 5 bases removed from V and 5 bases from J, the gap between germline ends came to 10 bases. Here the CDR3 DNA reads TGTGCCAGTAGTGCCGGGACTCACAATGAGCAGTTCTTC. The encoded protein is CASSAGTHNEQFF.

This clonotype was counted many times. This rearrangement joins TRBV11-2 to TRBJ2-3; TRBD2 agrees at 11 bases. With V trimmed by 4 bases and J by 4 bases, 7 bases remained unmatched. Germline loops: CDR1 SGHAT, CDR2 FQNNGV. The CDR3 is 16 amino acids. The CDR3 sequence is CASSSYSGRAADTQYF. The CDR3 DNA reads as TGTGCCAGCAGCTCATATAGCGGGAGGGCCGCAGATACGCAGTATTTT.

This clonotype has a handful of counts. This rearrangement joins TRBV7-9 to TRBJ2-3, with 14 bases fitting TRBD2. V shed 1 base, J shed 3 bases, and the junction held 18 bases outside the gene matches. The CDR3 extends over 22 amino acids. Per the germline V gene, CDR1 is SEHNR and CDR2 is FQNEAQ (reference sequence). CDR3 nucleotide sequence: TGTGCCAGCAGCTTAGTGCTCTTGTTTAGGACTAGCGGGAGGAGGGGGACAGATACGCAGTATTTT. Amino acids: CASSLVLLFRTSGRRGTDTQYF.

CDR3 in DNA: TGTGCCAGCAGTCCCGAGCGAGGGTACACTGAAGCTTTCTTT. Residues: CASSPERGYTEAFF. This chain connects TRBV6-1 to TRBJ1-1; no definite D call. The CDR3 length is 14 residues. The V gene lost 5 bases and the J gene lost 3 bases, with 13 bases spanning the gap. Germline CDR1 is MNHNS and CDR2 is SASEGT.

J is TRBJ1-1 and V is TRBV14; D possibly corresponds to TRBD1 (6 bases). The CDR3 sequence is 18 residues long. With 0 bases removed from V and 2 bases from J, the gap between germline ends came to 19 bases. Germline assignment: CDR1 SGHDN and CDR2 FVKESK. The CDR3, as DNA: TGTGCCAGCAGCCAAGATCAGAAGTGGACAGAACAAAACACTGAAGCTTTCTTT. Its translation is CASSQDQKWTEQNTEAFF.

This clonotype was detected a few times. One junction end disagrees with the germline gene, perhaps due to a read error. The chain recombines TRBV19 with TRBJ1-2, with D perhaps matching TRBD1 (6 bases). Germline V gives CDR1 LNHDA, CDR2 SQIVND (reference sequence). The CDR3 is made up of 13 amino acids. This CDR3 is CASKLTGQYGYTF. The CDR3 DNA follows: TGTGCCAGTAAACTGACAGGACAGTATGGCTACACTTTC.

This clonotype appeared many times. The chain combines TRBV28 with TRBJ1-3; D gene ambiguous. The CDR3 is made up of 14 amino acids. Germline V CDR1 and CDR2: MDHEN, SYDVKM. With 6 bases removed from V and 3 bases from J, the gap between germline ends came to 12 bases. The CDR3 DNA follows: TGTGCCAGCAGCCCCTACGGGATTGGAAACACCATATATTTT. Protein sequence: CASSPYGIGNTIYF.

The V and J genes are TRBV18 and TRBJ2-2; D call uncertain. The germline V gene has CDR1 KGHSH and CDR2 LQKENI. This CDR3 region has 16 residues. The V end was cut by 1 base, the J end by 2 bases, with 11 bases between. The CDR3 sequence: CASSPLLSPNTGELFF. The CDR3 nucleotides read TGTGCCAGCTCACCACTCCTGTCTCCTAACACCGGGGAGCTGTTTTTT.

The chain joins TRBV20-1 to TRBJ2-7; D uncertain. This CDR3 comprises 15 residues. Deletions cut 3 bases from V and 0 bases from J, with 15 bases between. CDR1 is DFQATT and CDR2 is SNEGSKA in the germline V gene (reference sequence). CDR3 amino acids: CSARGPTLSSYEQYF. The CDR3 nucleotides read TGCAGTGCTAGGGGTCCTACCCTTAGCTCCTACGAGCAGTACTTC.

The sample holds many counts of this clonotype. The chain joins TRBV28 to TRBJ2-1; TRBD2 aligns across 7 bases. J was trimmed by 1 base and V by 2 bases; bases with no gene match: 2. The CDR3 spans 15 residues. Germline values: CDR1 MDHEN, CDR2 SYDVKM. The CDR3 DNA follows: TGTGCCAGCAGTTTAGCGGGAGTATCCTACAATGAGCAGTTCTTC. Translating it yields CASSLAGVSYNEQFF.

There are many counts of this clonotype. The chain employs TRBV2 and TRBJ1-3; TRBD1 aligns across 7 bases. Trimming cost V 7 bases and J 4 bases; bases outside gene matches: 7. This CDR3 is built from 14 residues. The germline CDR1 and CDR2 sequences are SNHLY and FYNNEI. The CDR3 region has the DNA TGTGCCAGCACCATGACAGGGCCCGGAAACACCATATATTTT. This encodes CASTMTGPGNTIYF.

The V call is TRBV7-2, the J call TRBJ2-2, with D unresolved. Germline assignment: CDR1 SGHTA and CDR2 FQGNSA. V was clipped by 5 bases and J by 4 bases, with 14 bases between them. CDR3 length: 15 residues. Here the CDR3 reads CASSPLYTVTGELFF. The CDR3 DNA follows: TGTGCCAGCAGCCCCCTGTATACCGTCACCGGGGAGCTGTTTTTT.

This clonotype was observed at least ten times. The rearrangement uses TRBV24-1 and TRBJ2-2; unclear D gene. This CDR3 is 13 amino acids long. V was pared by 6 bases and J by 3 bases, with 7 bases between. The germline V gene encodes CDR1 KGHDR and CDR2 SFDVKD. The CDR3 DNA is TGTGCCACCAGTCTGACGGACACCGGGGAGCTGTTTTTT. Its translation is CATSLTDTGELFF.

Comments on this clonotype: One junction end disagrees with the germline gene, perhaps due to a read error. The chain joins TRBV30 to TRBJ1-1; D is undetermined. The CDR3 is made up of 13 amino acids. Germline CDR1 and CDR2: GTSNPN and SVGIG (reference sequence). The CDR3 is CARSVTLNTEAFF. Written as DNA, the CDR3 is TGTGCCCGGAGTGTAACACTGAACACTGAAGCTTTCTTC.

This clonotype has a count of ten or more. The rearrangement uses TRBV2 and TRBJ2-6, with D tentatively TRBD1 (5 bases). This CDR3 is 15 amino acids long. From germline, CDR1 is SNHLY and CDR2 FYNNEI. V was trimmed by 6 bases and J by 0 bases, leaving 9 bases between them. This chain's CDR3 is CASRADSSGANVLTF. CDR3 DNA: TGTGCCAGCAGAGCCGACAGCTCTGGGGCCAACGTCCTGACTTTC.

At least ten counts were recorded for this clonotype. This chain links TRBV6-2 or TRBV6-3 with TRBJ2-1; D is uncertain. The ends were cut back, 9 bases at V and 0 bases at J, with 9 bases in the middle. This CDR3 spans 13 amino acids. From germline, CDR1 is MNHEY and CDR2 SVGEGT. The CDR3 is CASQTPSYNEQFF. In DNA, the CDR3 is TGTGCCAGTCAGACCCCCTCCTACAATGAGCAGTTCTTC.

This clonotype was counted many times. The V and J genes are TRBV12-3 or TRBV12-4 and TRBJ1-5; D remains unclear. Between the trimmed V and J ends, which lost 4 bases and 11 bases, there was a span of 9 bases. The CDR3 contains 11 residues. The CDR3 region has the DNA TGTGCCAGCAGTTCCGGGAGGGCCCAGCATTTT. Translation: CASSSGRAQHF.

This clonotype was counted ten times or more. The V gene is TRBV18, the J gene TRBJ1-1, with TRBD1 matching 10 bases. The CDR3 is 17 amino acids. The germline V gene encodes CDR1 KGHSH and CDR2 LQKENI. Germline trimming cut 3 bases from V and 3 bases from J; bases unmatched to any gene: 10. This CDR3 is CASSPQDRGIGYTEAFF. The DNA of the CDR3 is TGTGCCAGCTCACCCCAGGACAGGGGGATTGGGTACACTGAAGCTTTCTTT.

This clonotype has only a few counts. This chain joins TRBV6-2 or TRBV6-3 and TRBJ2-1; the match to TRBD2 covers 12 bases. CDR1 and CDR2 (germline): MNHEY, SVGEGT. The length of the CDR3 is 17 residues. V lost 5 bases and J lost 6; bases outside the gene matches: 11. Written as DNA, the CDR3 is TGTGCCAGCAGTAGGGGGGCTAGCGGGAGGGTTTCCAATGAGCAGTTCTTC. Amino acid sequence: CASSRGASGRVSNEQFF.

In this sample, this clonotype turned up many times. The V gene is TRBV12-3 or TRBV12-4, the J gene TRBJ2-1; D not resolved. The V end lost 4 bases, the J end lost 9 bases, and 10 bases lay between the germline ends. This CDR3 is 12 amino acids long. This CDR3 is CASSSVTAEQFF. CDR3 bases: TGTGCCAGCAGTTCGGTAACGGCTGAGCAGTTCTTC.